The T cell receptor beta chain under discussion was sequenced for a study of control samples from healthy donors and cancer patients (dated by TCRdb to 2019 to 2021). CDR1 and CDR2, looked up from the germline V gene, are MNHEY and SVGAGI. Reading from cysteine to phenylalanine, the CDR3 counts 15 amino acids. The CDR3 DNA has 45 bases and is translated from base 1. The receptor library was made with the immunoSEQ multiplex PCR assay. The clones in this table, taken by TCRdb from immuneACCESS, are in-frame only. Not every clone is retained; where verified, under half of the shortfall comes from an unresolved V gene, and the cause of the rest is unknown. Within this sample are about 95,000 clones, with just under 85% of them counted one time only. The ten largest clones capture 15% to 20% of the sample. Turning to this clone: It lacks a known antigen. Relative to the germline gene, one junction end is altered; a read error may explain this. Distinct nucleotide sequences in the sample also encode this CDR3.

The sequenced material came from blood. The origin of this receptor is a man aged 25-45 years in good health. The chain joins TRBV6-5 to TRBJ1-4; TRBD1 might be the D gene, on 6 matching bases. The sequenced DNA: TGTGCCAGCAGTTACTCCGGGACAACGAATGAAAAACTGTTTTTT. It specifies CASSYSGTTNEKLFF.